What follows is one TCR beta chain and its context. Using its own MiXCR run on the RT-PCR reads, TCRdb lists one record per CDR3 protein. The table has almost 700,000 distinct CDR3 sequences, 13% to 15% seen once. Trimming left V 4 bases short and J 16 bases short, with 17 bases between. CDR3 size: 13 residues. CDR1 is MGHDK, CDR2 SYGVNS, per germline. The V call is TRBV25-1, the J call TRBJ1-6; the D is unclear. Sequenced input: memory CD4+ T cells from blood. This TCR came from a female donor in good health, serving as a healthy control. This CDR3 reads CASSGSSPSNLHF. The CDR3 DNA reads TGTGCCAGCAGTGGGTCCAGCCCGTCTAATCTCCACTTT.